This TCR beta chain was sequenced for a study of blood T cell repertoires in COVID-19. For the study at large: Samples of COVID-19 (acute and convalescent) were obtained from the United States, Italy and Spain. PBMCs, B-cell-depleted T cells, or T cells were the source of the cDNA or gDNA that made up the material.

Original methodology: Researchers report that nucleated cell counts were estimated from reference gene primer amplification. The data were produced by immunoSEQ multiplex PCR, yet TCRdb's version contains in-frame clones alone and is incomplete. The DNA gave D and trimming, while V, J and clone size come from that table. The sample includes approximately 76,000 clones, roughly four fifths of them seen just once. The CDR3 runs to 12 residues. The germline V and J ends were trimmed by 3 bases and 8 bases, with 8 bases remaining between them. The chain has TRBV12-3 or TRBV12-4 and TRBJ2-1, with a weak D call TRBD2 (6 bases). Source material: peripheral blood. This TCR derives from a woman aged 60-70 years with acute or convalescent COVID-19. CDR3 DNA sequence: TGTGCCAGCAGTTTGGAGGGAGATGAGCAGTTCTTC. It encodes CASSLEGDEQFF.